The present entry profiles one TCR beta chain with its context. Germline V gene lookup returns CDR1 MNHEY and CDR2 SMNVEV (reference sequence). This CDR3 has 15 amino acids. With 2 bases removed from V and 4 bases from J, the gap between germline ends came to 12 bases. This specimen belongs to a study of blood T cell repertoires in COVID-19. Study background: In each case, the material was cDNA or gDNA derived from T cells, B-cell-depleted T cells, or PBMCs.

Per the original data handling: Estimates of nucleated cell counts were drawn from the amplification of reference gene primers. Sequencing used immunoSEQ multiplex PCR; TCRdb keeps in-frame clones, though not all of them. Clone size and the V and J calls come from that table; the DNA yielded D and trimming. This sample has around 80,000 clones, with about 80% found just once. The genes are TRBV27 and TRBJ1-5; possible D gene TRBD1, 5 bases. The sequenced sample was peripheral blood. This clonotype originated in a man in his fifties or sixties with active or convalescent COVID-19. In DNA, the CDR3 is TGTGCCAGCAGTTTAGACAGCGAGTCGAATCAGCCCCAGCATTTT. Encoded protein: CASSLDSESNQPQHF.